The 17 T cell receptor beta chains below come from one sample, sequenced in a study of T cells in pancreatic ductal adenocarcinoma. The protocol was immunoSEQ multiplex PCR, while the TCRdb copy is restricted to in-frame clones and leaves out a portion. The table includes some 2,600 clones, about 83% detected once. No neoadjuvant therapy was given to the selected pancreatic ductal adenocarcinoma patients before their surgery. Sequences were obtained from pancreatic tumor tissue. These receptors were collected from a human donor with pancreatic ductal adenocarcinoma.

The chain recombines TRBV9 with TRBJ2-7; D not certain. There are 15 residues in the CDR3. V lost 0 bases, J lost 2 bases, and 12 bases lay in between. Per germline, CDR1 SGDLS and CDR2 YYNGEE. The CDR3: CASSVGWSWTYEQYF. DNA of the CDR3: TGTGCCAGCAGCGTAGGTTGGAGTTGGACCTACGAGCAGTACTTC.

This chain connects TRBV5-1 to TRBJ2-1, with 12 bases aligning to TRBD2. With V trimmed by 7 bases and J by 4 bases, 9 bases remained unmatched. The germline V gene has CDR1 SGHRS and CDR2 YFSETQ. The length of the CDR3 is 16 residues. The CDR3 sequence: CASQGLAGLQYNEQFF. Written as DNA, the CDR3 is TGCGCCAGCCAAGGACTAGCGGGACTTCAATACAATGAGCAGTTCTTC.

Points on this clone: Germline and junction disagree at one end, which may indicate a read error. Other nucleotide sequences in the sample specify the same CDR3. J is TRBJ2-7 and V is TRBV13; possible D gene TRBD2, 5 bases. The CDR3 spans 16 residues. CDR1 PRHDT and CDR2 FYEKMQ come from the germline V gene (reference sequence). The CDR3, as DNA: TGCGCCAGCAGCCCTGTCGGGAAACTACTCTTCGGTGAGCAGTACTTC. The encoded protein is CASSPVGKLLFGEQYF.

This clone has a single count. The V and J genes are TRBV28 and TRBJ2-2; 16 bases match TRBD2. The CDR3 contains 19 residues. CDR1 is MDHEN and CDR2 is SYDVKM in the germline V gene. Trimming at V came to 7 bases and at J to 4 bases, leaving 12 bases not matched to a gene. The CDR3 DNA is TGTGCCAGCACCCATTGGGGACTAGCGGGAGGGCGAAGCACCGGGGAGCTGTTTTTT. It translates to CASTHWGLAGGRSTGELFF.

This chain links TRBV5-1 with TRBJ1-1; D unresolved. The germline V gene has CDR1 SGHRS and CDR2 YFSETQ. The CDR3 is made up of 17 amino acids. The germline V and J ends were trimmed by 0 bases and 5 bases, with 20 bases remaining between them. CDR3 coding DNA: TGCGCCAGCAGCTTGGGTAGTGGTGGGCAGGCGTGGACTGAAGCTTTCTTT. It specifies CASSLGSGGQAWTEAFF.

The chain is built from TRBV4-1 and TRBJ2-3; D unclear. Deletions cut 7 bases from V and 2 bases from J, with 13 bases between. From germline, CDR1 is MGHRA and CDR2 YSYEKL. The CDR3 sequence is 14 residues long. For the CDR3, the DNA is TGCGCCAGCACCTTTGCGGTAAACACAGATACGCAGTATTTT. Its translation is CASTFAVNTDTQYF.

The rearrangement links TRBV30 to TRBJ2-1, with a possible D match to TRBD1 (7 bases). Trimming left V 1 base short and J 14 bases short, with 27 bases between. CDR1 is GTSNPN, CDR2 SVGIG, per germline (reference sequence). This CDR3 is 16 amino acids long. The CDR3 reads CAWSADRVGVSGLKFF. In nucleotides, the CDR3 is TGTGCCTGGAGTGCCGACAGGGTAGGGGTTAGCGGTCTAAAGTTCTTC. Complete variable domain (other parts from reference TRBV30 and TRBJ2-1): SQTIHQWPATLVQPVGSPLSLECTVEGTSNPNLYWYRQAAGRGLQLLFYSVGIGQISSEVPQNLSASRPQDRQFILSSKKLLLSDSGFYLCAWSADRVGVSGLKFFGPGTRLTVL.

The chain has TRBV5-4 and TRBJ1-2, with D maybe TRBD1 (6 bases). Germline lookup yields CDR1 SGHNT and CDR2 YYREEE (reference sequence). This CDR3 comprises 13 residues. Trimming took 1 base from V and 8 from J, leaving 12 bases between them. The CDR3 nucleotides are TGTGCCAGCAGCTTGCCGGACAGTCGCGGCTACACCTTC. This codes for CASSLPDSRGYTF.

The rearrangement uses TRBV6-6 and TRBJ1-1; 9 nucleotides align to TRBD1. The CDR3 length is 15 residues. The V gene end was trimmed by 6 bases and the J gene end by 3 bases; junction bases not matched to a gene: 8. Per germline, CDR1 MNHNY and CDR2 SVGAGI (reference sequence). DNA for the CDR3: TGTGCCAGCAGAATACAGGGGGCCTTGCACACTGAAGCTTTCTTT. Translated: CASRIQGALHTEAFF.

Concerning this clone itself: This specimen includes other DNA sequences encoding the same CDR3. The chain links TRBV5-1 to TRBJ2-5; D is possibly TRBD1 (7 bases). This CDR3 spans 14 amino acids. V lost 3 bases and J 2 bases, leaving 11 bases between the germline ends. Looked up from germline, CDR1 is SGHRS and CDR2 is YFSETQ. The CDR3 spells CASSSAGQQETQYF. CDR3 coding DNA: TGCGCCAGCAGCTCGGCGGGACAGCAAGAGACCCAGTACTTC. Looking up the rest from reference TRBV5-1 and TRBJ2-5 gives the full variable domain: KAGVTQTPRYLIKTRGQQVTLSCSPISGHRSVSWYQQTPGQGLQFLFEYFSETQRNKGNFPGRFSGRQFSNSRSEMNVSTLELGDSALYLCASSSAGQQETQYFGPGTRLLVL.

V is TRBV30 and J is TRBJ1-4; TRBD1 is a possible D gene (5 bases). Germline CDR1 is GTSNPN and CDR2 is SVGIG (reference sequence). CDR3 size: 17 residues. The germline V and J ends were trimmed by 4 bases and 4 bases, with 22 bases remaining between them. CDR3 in DNA: TGTGCCTGGATCGCGGTTATTCGACAGACCGTTAATGAAAAACTGTTTTTT. Translation: CAWIAVIRQTVNEKLFF.

This chain connects TRBV6-1 to TRBJ2-7; 7 nucleotides agree with TRBD2. This CDR3 contains 14 residues. CDR1 and CDR2 from the germline V gene are MNHNS and SASEGT. V gave up 4 bases and J gave up 2 bases; unmatched junction bases: 5. This CDR3 is CASSGGTTPYEQYF. CDR3 DNA sequence: TGTGCCAGCAGTGGCGGGACTACCCCCTACGAGCAGTACTTC.

V and J are TRBV10-3 and TRBJ2-7, with TRBD1 identical over 9 bases. The V segment lost 2 bases and the J segment 8 bases; nucleotides outside the gene matches: 7. CDR3 size: 14 residues. Germline V gives CDR1 ENHRY, CDR2 SYGVKD. CDR3 protein: CAISEGTGRSKQYF. CDR3 nucleotide sequence: TGTGCCATCAGTGAGGGGACAGGGCGTAGCAAGCAGTACTTC.

The rearrangement joins TRBV5-1 to TRBJ2-1; D not resolved. V was clipped by 2 bases and J by 4 bases, with 4 bases between them. The CDR3 spans 12 residues. Germline V gives CDR1 SGHRS, CDR2 YFSETQ. CDR3 protein: CASSFSYNEQFF. DNA for the CDR3: TGCGCCAGCAGCTTCAGTTACAATGAGCAGTTCTTC.

The J gene is TRBJ2-7, the V gene TRBV7-8; TRBD2 matches 11 bases. This CDR3 comprises 16 residues. Germline CDR1 SGHVS, CDR2 FQNEAQ. V dropped 5 bases and J dropped 6; count of bases not matched to a gene: 12. The CDR3 DNA sequence: TGTGCCAGCAGCCCCACTAGCGGGAGTCCCCCCCGCGAGCAGTACTTC. The encoded protein is CASSPTSGSPPREQYF. Variable domain in full (rest from reference TRBV7-8 and TRBJ2-7): GAGVSQSPRYKVAKRGQDVALRCDPISGHVSLFWYQQALGQGPEFLTYFQNEAQLDKSGLPSDRFFAERPEGSVSTLKIQRTQQEDSAVYLCASSPTSGSPPREQYFGPGTRLTVT.

In this sample, this clone turned up a few times. The gene calls are TRBV7-6 and TRBJ2-2, with 9 bases fitting TRBD2. The CDR3 is made up of 18 amino acids. Germline assignment: CDR1 SGHVS and CDR2 FNYEAQ. V lost 3 bases to trimming and J lost 4 bases; unmatched junction nucleotides: 12. The CDR3: CASSFRLAEAGGTGELFF. For the CDR3, the DNA is TGTGCCAGCAGCTTTAGACTAGCGGAGGCGGGTGGCACCGGGGAGCTGTTTTTT.

V gene TRBV28 combines with J gene TRBJ2-5; 9 bases agree with TRBD2. Looked up from germline, CDR1 is MDHEN and CDR2 is SYDVKM. This CDR3 has 15 amino acids. J gave up 6 bases and V 2 bases, and 7 bases lay outside the gene matches. The CDR3 coding sequence is TGTGCCAGCAGTTTAAGTGGAGCGGGAGGAAAGACCCAGTACTTC. Amino acid sequence: CASSLSGAGGKTQYF.